The rows below give T cell receptor beta chains drawn from one sample of a study of T cell changes during pregnancy in multiple sclerosis. Sequencing used immunoSEQ multiplex PCR; TCRdb keeps in-frame clones, though not all of them. The repertoire has roughly 100,000 clones, more than 80% of them found once; the top ten carry around 1.6%. The starting material was peripheral blood, obtained before pregnancy. These receptors all come from a female donor with multiple sclerosis, enrolled in a pregnancy study. Both conserved end residues are part of each CDR3. The D gene is left open where the match is weak. Some rows have no size entry. The others give once, few or many, or a class for an expanded clone.

cdr3_nt	cdr3_aa	d_call	v_call	j_call	clone_size
TGTGCCAGCAGCTTATTGGTGCAGGGCATGGAAGCTTTCTTT	CASSLLVQGMEAFF	.	TRBV11-2	TRBJ1-1	.
TGTGCCAGTACGAAAGGACTAGCGGGAGGTACGCATGAGCAGTTCTTC	CASTKGLAGGTHEQFF	TRBD2	TRBV19	TRBJ2-1	.
TGCAGCGTTGAAGGCAGGGGGCCTACCAACTATGGCTACACCTTC	CSVEGRGPTNYGYTF	TRBD1	TRBV29-1	TRBJ1-2	.
TGCGCCAGCAGCTCACAGGGCGGCGACACTGAAGCTTTCTTT	CASSSQGGDTEAFF	.	TRBV5-1	TRBJ1-1	.
TGTGCCTGGAGGATTAGCGGCACAGATACGCAGTATTTT	CAWRISGTDTQYF	.	TRBV30	TRBJ2-3	.
TGTGCCAGCAGTTATGAACAGCAAGAGACCCAGTACTTC	CASSYEQQETQYF	.	TRBV6-5	TRBJ2-5	.
TGTGCCAGCAGTCGGGACTCCCGCTACAATGAGCAGTTCTTC	CASSRDSRYNEQFF	.	TRBV6-5	TRBJ2-1	.
TGCGCCAGCAGCTTAGGTCAGGGAACGGGCGAGCAGTACTTC	CASSLGQGTGEQYF	.	TRBV5-1	TRBJ2-7	.
TGTGCCAGCAAACAACGGGACAGGGTATATGGCTACACCTTC	CASKQRDRVYGYTF	TRBD1	TRBV6-6	TRBJ1-2	.
TGTGCCAGCAGACCTATGTCAACCGCCGCTAACTATGGCTACACCTTC	CASRPMSTAANYGYTF	.	TRBV27	TRBJ1-2	.
TGTGCCTGGAGTGTACTGAGGGGACAGGCATCTGAAGCTTTCTTT	CAWSVLRGQASEAFF	TRBD1	TRBV30	TRBJ1-1	.
TGTGCCAGCAGATCGGGGGGAGAGACCCAGTACTTC	CASRSGGETQYF	TRBD2	TRBV6-9	TRBJ2-5	.
TGTGCCAGCAGCTCCCTCACTAGCGCCGTCTCCTACAATGAGCAGTTCTTC	CASSSLTSAVSYNEQFF	TRBD2	TRBV9	TRBJ2-1	.
TGCGCCAGCAGATCCGGCGGGGGCCAAGGCTACACCTTC	CASRSGGGQGYTF	.	TRBV5-1	TRBJ1-2	.
TGTGCCAGTAGTATTCCACCTTCCGGGCAGGGTGGCTATGGCTACACCTTC	CASSIPPSGQGGYGYTF	.	TRBV19	TRBJ1-2	.
TGTGCCAGCAGTTGGACAGGGGCGAGGACTGAAGCTTTCTTT	CASSWTGARTEAFF	TRBD1	TRBV25-1	TRBJ1-1	.
TGTGCCAGCAGTTACCCAGCGGGAGATGGGAATGAGCAGTTCTTC	CASSYPAGDGNEQFF	TRBD2	TRBV6-5	TRBJ2-1	once
TGTGCCATCCAGCGGGGGATTAAGGGGAATGAGCAGTTCTTC	CAIQRGIKGNEQFF	TRBD2	TRBV10-3	TRBJ2-1	.
TGCAGCGTTGGAACAGGGAAGGTATACGGCTACACCTTC	CSVGTGKVYGYTF	.	TRBV29-1	TRBJ1-2	.
TGTGCCAGCAGCGTAGGTCTGACAGATACGCAGTATTTT	CASSVGLTDTQYF	.	TRBV9	TRBJ2-3	.
TGTGCCAGCAGCGTAGAAGGAGGCACTGAAGCTTTCTTT	CASSVEGGTEAFF	.	TRBV9	TRBJ1-1	.
TGCGCCAGCAGCCCAGGCCGACTAGCGGGAGGGGACACCGGGGAGCTGTTTTTT	CASSPGRLAGGDTGELFF	TRBD2	TRBV4-1	TRBJ2-2	.
TGTGCCAGCAGCGAGCGACAGAAGAACTATGGCTACACCTTC	CASSERQKNYGYTF	.	TRBV9	TRBJ1-2	.
TGTGCCAGCAGTAACGGGACTTCCGGGGCCAACGTCCTGACTTTC	CASSNGTSGANVLTF	.	TRBV6-5	TRBJ2-6	.
TGCAGCGTTGAAAAGGTGACTAGCTCCGAGCAGTACTTC	CSVEKVTSSEQYF	TRBD2	TRBV29-1	TRBJ2-7	.
TGTGCCAGCAGCAACCATAGATCCACTGAAGCTTTCTTT	CASSNHRSTEAFF	.	TRBV21-1	TRBJ1-1	few
TGTGCCAGCAGGCCCCGGGGGGGTTCCTACGAGCAGTACTTC	CASRPRGGSYEQYF	TRBD2	TRBV5-6	TRBJ2-7	.
TGCGCCAGCAGCCGGCGACAGGGAAGCTCCTACAATGAGCAGTTCTTC	CASSRRQGSSYNEQFF	TRBD1	TRBV5-1	TRBJ2-1	few
TGCGCCAGCAGCCACCACAGGGGGCCCAACCCGACCGGGGAGCTGTTTTTT	CASSHHRGPNPTGELFF	TRBD1	TRBV4-1	TRBJ2-2	.
TGCGCCAGCAGCTTGACGCAGGCCCCGGAGACCCAGTACTTC	CASSLTQAPETQYF	.	TRBV5-1	TRBJ2-5	.
TGTGCCAGCAGTCCCCTGCCAGCGGGGGGGCTTGATACGCAGTATTTT	CASSPLPAGGLDTQYF	TRBD2	TRBV6-4	TRBJ2-3	.
TGTGCCAGCAGTTACGGGACAGGGTCCATGAACACTGAAGCTTTCTTT	CASSYGTGSMNTEAFF	TRBD1	TRBV6-6	TRBJ1-1	.
TGTGCCAGCAGCTTCCCGGCGGGCACTGAAGCTTTCTTT	CASSFPAGTEAFF	.	TRBV7-9	TRBJ1-1	few
TGTGCCAGCAGCTCCCGGGTAGCGGGGCGCTACAATGAGCAGTTCTTC	CASSSRVAGRYNEQFF	TRBD2	TRBV5-4	TRBJ2-1	.
TGTGCCAGCAGCCAACCCCGGGGGACTGAAGCTTTCTTT	CASSQPRGTEAFF	.	TRBV7-9	TRBJ1-1	few
TGTGCCAGCAGCTCAGGGACTAGCGGGGTCTACGAGCAGTACTTC	CASSSGTSGVYEQYF	TRBD2	TRBV7-8	TRBJ2-7	.
TGCGCCAGCAGCTTGGCACTAGCGGGGGGCCTCAATGAGCAGTTCTTC	CASSLALAGGLNEQFF	TRBD2	TRBV5-1	TRBJ2-1	.
TGTGCCAGCAGCGCGCAGGGGCAAGAGACCCAGTACTTC	CASSAQGQETQYF	.	TRBV9	TRBJ2-5	.
TGTGCCAGCAGCTTAGATCTATGGGACAGGGGGGACACCGGGGAGCTGTTTTTT	CASSLDLWDRGDTGELFF	TRBD1	TRBV11-3	TRBJ2-2	.
TGTGCCAGCAGAGAAGGACAGATTTTGGTAGGCTATGGCTACACCTTC	CASREGQILVGYGYTF	.	TRBV28	TRBJ1-2	.
TGTGCCAGCAGCGTAGGGACTGGGAGCACTGAAGCTTTCTTT	CASSVGTGSTEAFF	.	TRBV9	TRBJ1-1	.
TGTGCCAGCAGTTTATCGGCCAACCATAATTCACCCCTCCACTTT	CASSLSANHNSPLHF	.	TRBV27	TRBJ1-6	.
TGTGCCAGCAGTCGGACAGTCTACGAGCAGTACTTC	CASSRTVYEQYF	.	TRBV28	TRBJ2-7	.
TGTGCCAGCAGCGACACCCAAGACTACGAGCAGTACTTC	CASSDTQDYEQYF	.	TRBV7-9	TRBJ2-7	.
TGTGCCAGCAGCTTCGAGGGCGGGACGTACAATGAGCAGTTCTTC	CASSFEGGTYNEQFF	.	TRBV5-5	TRBJ2-1	.
TGTGCCAGCAGCCAAGATCTTACGGACAGCGTTACCGGGGAGCTGTTTTTT	CASSQDLTDSVTGELFF	.	TRBV14	TRBJ2-2	.
TGTGCCAGCAGCTTAGTCCAGGGGCTGGGCAATCAGCCCCAGCATTTT	CASSLVQGLGNQPQHF	.	TRBV7-2	TRBJ1-5	.
TGTGCCACTTCCCAGCTAATCAGGGAGGTTGGCACTGAAGCTTTCTTT	CATSQLIREVGTEAFF	.	TRBV11-2	TRBJ1-1	.
TGCGCCAGCAGCTTGCAGGATGGCACTGAAGCTTTCTTT	CASSLQDGTEAFF	.	TRBV5-1	TRBJ1-1	.
TGTGCCAGCAGCCTGACACCTGTGAACACTGAAGCTTTCTTT	CASSLTPVNTEAFF	.	TRBV7-8	TRBJ1-1	.
TGTGCCAGCAGCGGACCGAATGGGGCGAACACTGAAGCTTTCTTT	CASSGPNGANTEAFF	.	TRBV9	TRBJ1-1	few
TGTGCCAGCACTTCCGCCGGGGGTGGCAATCAGCCCCAGCATTTT	CASTSAGGGNQPQHF	.	TRBV28	TRBJ1-5	.
TGTGCCAGCAGCACAGGGGGAGCCCAAGAGACCCAGTACTTC	CASSTGGAQETQYF	TRBD1	TRBV5-6	TRBJ2-5	once
TGTGCCAGCAGTCGGTATAGCGGTCCCTACGAGCAGTACTTC	CASSRYSGPYEQYF	.	TRBV27	TRBJ2-7	.
TGTGCCAGCAGTTCAGGGGGCGCTGGAAACACCATATATTTT	CASSSGGAGNTIYF	TRBD1	TRBV6-1	TRBJ1-3	once